A selection of T cell receptor beta chains follows, all from one sample in a study of blood T cell repertoires in COVID-19. TCRdb keeps only in-frame clones here, not all; method: immunoSEQ multiplex PCR. The table has more than 55,000 clones, roughly 70% seen once. The specimen was peripheral blood. All receptors come from a woman aged 70 to 79 with acute or convalescent COVID-19. CDR3s include the opening cysteine and the closing phenylalanine or tryptophan. Each record gives: clone size, J gene, V gene, D gene, CDR3 protein, CDR3 DNA. D genes are given only for firm matches. Clone size is given for some rows only: seen once, a few or many times, or a class if the clone is expanded.

size: -
J: TRBJ1-1
V: TRBV19
D: -
CDR3: CASSIQGGTEAFF
DNA: TGTGCCAGTAGTATCCAGGGTGGGACTGAAGCTTTCTTT

size: -
J: TRBJ2-1
V: TRBV4-1
D: -
CDR3: CASSQEQPNLYNEQFF
DNA: TGCGCCAGCAGCCAAGAGCAACCTAACTTATACAATGAGCAGTTCTTC

size: -
J: TRBJ1-2
V: TRBV13
D: -
CDR3: CASSLRQGRFVEGYTF
DNA: TGTGCCAGCAGCTTAAGGCAGGGAAGGTTTGTAGAAGGCTACACCTTC

size: -
J: TRBJ2-1
V: TRBV11-2
D: -
CDR3: CASSPDRTGEQFF
DNA: TGTGCCAGCAGCCCAGACAGGACCGGTGAGCAGTTCTTC

size: few
J: TRBJ1-2
V: TRBV29-1
D: -
CDR3: CSATTAFYGYTF
DNA: TGCAGCGCGACGACAGCCTTCTATGGCTACACCTTC

size: many
J: TRBJ1-2
V: TRBV24-1
D: -
CDR3: CATSQGGTSRYTF
DNA: TGTGCCACCAGTCAGGGTGGAACATCGCGCTACACCTTC

size: -
J: TRBJ1-1
V: TRBV18
D: TRBD1
CDR3: CASSPRQGAWNTEAFF
DNA: TGTGCCAGCTCTCCCCGACAGGGGGCCTGGAACACTGAAGCTTTCTTT

size: -
J: TRBJ2-2
V: TRBV24-1
D: TRBD1
CDR3: CATRGDRALSRNTGELFF
DNA: TGTGCCACCAGGGGGGACAGGGCTCTTTCTAGGAACACCGGGGAGCTGTTTTTT

size: few
J: TRBJ1-5
V: TRBV30
D: -
CDR3: CAWSRGIGNQPQHF
DNA: TGTGCCTGGAGTCGGGGGATAGGCAATCAGCCCCAGCATTTT

size: -
J: TRBJ1-2
V: TRBV5-1
D: -
CDR3: CASSPHAGERLRNGYTF
DNA: TGCGCCAGCAGCCCGCACGCAGGGGAGCGGCTTCGGAATGGCTACACCTTC

size: -
J: TRBJ1-6
V: TRBV10-1
D: -
CDR3: CASSTRGAGDSPLHF
DNA: TGCGCCAGCAGCACCCGGGGTGCTGGGGATTCACCCCTCCACTTT

size: -
J: TRBJ1-5
V: TRBV9
D: TRBD1
CDR3: CASSVEGQGGQPQHF
DNA: TGTGCCAGCAGCGTAGAAGGACAGGGAGGCCAGCCCCAGCATTTT

size: once
J: TRBJ1-1
V: TRBV18
D: -
CDR3: CASSPRTATKNTEAFF
DNA: TGTGCCAGCTCACCCCGGACAGCAACAAAAAACACTGAAGCTTTCTTT

size: once
J: TRBJ1-6
V: TRBV4-1
D: -
CDR3: CASSQEGQFRNSPLHF
DNA: TGCGCCAGCAGCCAAGAAGGACAGTTCCGAAATTCACCCCTCCACTTT

size: -
J: TRBJ2-1
V: TRBV10-3
D: TRBD1
CDR3: CAISGGRGFYNEQFF
DNA: TGTGCCATCAGTGGCGGCAGGGGGTTCTACAATGAGCAGTTCTTC

size: -
J: TRBJ2-1
V: TRBV6-1
D: -
CDR3: CASSDRFGSYNEQFF
DNA: TGTGCCAGCAGTGACAGGTTTGGCTCCTACAATGAGCAGTTCTTC

size: -
J: TRBJ1-2
V: TRBV10-3
D: -
CDR3: CAISESGQLYGYTF
DNA: TGTGCCATCAGTGAGTCAGGACAGCTCTATGGCTACACCTTC

size: -
J: TRBJ1-2
V: TRBV5-5
D: -
CDR3: CASSPGEAGYFDYGYTF
DNA: TGTGCCAGCAGCCCCGGTGAGGCGGGGTATTTCGACTATGGCTACACCTTC

size: -
J: TRBJ2-3
V: TRBV6-4
D: TRBD1
CDR3: CASSRTGGGDTQYF
DNA: TGTGCCAGCAGCCGGACAGGGGGGGGAGATACGCAGTATTTT

size: -
J: TRBJ1-6
V: TRBV30
D: -
CDR3: CAWSGQVPNSPLHF
DNA: TGTGCCTGGAGTGGACAGGTCCCTAATTCACCCCTCCACTTT

size: -
J: TRBJ1-1
V: TRBV3-1/TRBV3-2
D: -
CDR3: CASSPGETEEWTEAFF
DNA: TGTGCCAGCAGCCCAGGAGAGACGGAGGAATGGACTGAAGCTTTCTTT

size: -
J: TRBJ2-3
V: TRBV6-4
D: -
CDR3: CASSQGYGTDTQYF
DNA: TGTGCCAGCAGTCAGGGTTATGGCACAGATACGCAGTATTTT

size: -
J: TRBJ2-1
V: TRBV24-1
D: -
CDR3: CATSGRGKDNEQFF
DNA: TGTGCCACCAGTGGCCGGGGGAAGGACAATGAGCAGTTCTTC

size: -
J: TRBJ2-1
V: TRBV24-1
D: -
CDR3: CATSDPTRNEQFF
DNA: TGTGCCACCAGTGATCCCACTCGGAATGAGCAGTTCTTC

size: -
J: TRBJ1-1
V: TRBV7-8
D: -
CDR3: CASSQAPGLRTEAFF
DNA: TGTGCCAGCAGTCAAGCCCCGGGACTGCGAACTGAAGCTTTCTTT

size: -
J: TRBJ1-2
V: TRBV5-4
D: -
CDR3: CASSPGGGGGYTF
DNA: TGTGCCAGCAGCCCGGGGGGGGGTGGCGGCTACACCTTC

size: -
J: TRBJ2-1
V: TRBV7-8
D: TRBD2
CDR3: CASSLVIVRGAAGGLYNEQFF
DNA: TGTGCCAGCAGCTTAGTAATAGTTCGGGGCGCGGCGGGGGGCCTCTACAATGAGCAGTTCTTC

size: -
J: TRBJ2-3
V: TRBV13
D: TRBD2
CDR3: CASSDWGEGGTDTQYF
DNA: TGTGCCAGCAGCGACTGGGGGGAGGGAGGCACAGATACGCAGTATTTT

size: many
J: TRBJ1-2
V: TRBV10-2
D: -
CDR3: CASLRDSYGYTF
DNA: TGCGCCAGCCTCCGAGACAGCTATGGCTACACCTTC

size: -
J: TRBJ2-5
V: TRBV4-1
D: TRBD2
CDR3: CASSQEGAGRAQYF
DNA: TGCGCCAGCAGCCAAGAGGGAGCGGGGAGGGCCCAGTACTTC

size: -
J: TRBJ1-6
V: TRBV30
D: -
CDR3: CAWSEGSPRASPLHF
DNA: TGTGCCTGGAGTGAAGGATCCCCGCGGGCTTCACCCCTCCACTTT

size: -
J: TRBJ2-3
V: TRBV3-1/TRBV3-2
D: TRBD1
CDR3: CASSQLQGAPTQYF
DNA: TGTGCCAGCAGCCAACTACAGGGGGCTCCGACGCAGTATTTT

size: once
J: TRBJ1-2
V: TRBV11-2
D: -
CDR3: CASSSGGQGGYTF
DNA: TGTGCCAGCAGCAGTGGGGGCCAAGGAGGCTACACCTTC

size: -
J: TRBJ1-3
V: TRBV7-6
D: -
CDR3: CASSFMESGNTIYF
DNA: TGTGCCAGCAGCTTTATGGAGAGTGGAAACACCATATATTTT

size: -
J: TRBJ1-4
V: TRBV7-9
D: TRBD1
CDR3: CASSSQNRGTHEKLFF
DNA: TGTGCCAGCAGCTCCCAAAACAGGGGAACGCATGAAAAACTGTTTTTT

size: -
J: TRBJ2-1
V: TRBV24-1
D: TRBD1
CDR3: CATSDSTGRYGNEQFF
DNA: TGTGCCACCAGTGATTCGACAGGGCGTTACGGCAATGAGCAGTTCTTC

size: few
J: TRBJ1-5
V: TRBV19
D: TRBD1
CDR3: CASSIDQGVRQPQHF
DNA: TGTGCCAGTAGTATAGATCAGGGGGTACGGCAGCCCCAGCATTTT

size: -
J: TRBJ1-5
V: TRBV2
D: TRBD1
CDR3: CASSTGTGFFGQPQHF
DNA: TGTGCCAGTTCGACCGGGACAGGGTTTTTCGGGCAGCCCCAGCATTTT

size: -
J: TRBJ2-3
V: TRBV7-6
D: TRBD1
CDR3: CASSYRPGTGGKDTQYF
DNA: TGTGCCAGCAGCTACCGACCCGGGACAGGGGGCAAAGATACGCAGTATTTT

size: -
J: TRBJ2-2
V: TRBV3-1/TRBV3-2
D: TRBD2
CDR3: CASSRLAGAAGGELFF
DNA: TGTGCCAGCAGCCGGCTAGCGGGGGCGGCTGGCGGGGAGCTGTTTTTT

size: -
J: TRBJ1-4
V: TRBV7-9
D: -
CDR3: CASSLEGAGEKLFF
DNA: TGTGCCAGCAGCTTAGAGGGAGCGGGTGAAAAACTGTTTTTT

size: once
J: TRBJ2-2
V: TRBV11-3
D: -
CDR3: CASSRTGGPNTGELFF
DNA: TGTGCCAGCAGCCGGACGGGGGGCCCGAACACCGGGGAGCTGTTTTTT